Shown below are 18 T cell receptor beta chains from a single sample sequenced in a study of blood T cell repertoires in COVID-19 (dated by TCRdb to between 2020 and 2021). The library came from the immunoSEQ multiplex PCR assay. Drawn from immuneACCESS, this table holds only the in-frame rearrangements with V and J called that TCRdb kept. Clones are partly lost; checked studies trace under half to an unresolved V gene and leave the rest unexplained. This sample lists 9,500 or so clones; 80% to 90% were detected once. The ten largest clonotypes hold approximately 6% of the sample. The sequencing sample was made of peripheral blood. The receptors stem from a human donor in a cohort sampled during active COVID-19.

CDR3 in amino acids: CASRTDRDTEAFF. The CDR3 coding sequence is TGCGCCAGCAGAACCGACAGAGACACTGAAGCTTTCTTT. The chain is built from TRBV5-1 and TRBJ1-1; TRBD1 is a possible D gene (5 bases). Between the trimmed V and J ends, which lost 5 bases and 3 bases, there was a span of 11 bases. Germline assignment: CDR1 SGHRS and CDR2 YFSETQ. CDR3 length: 13 residues.

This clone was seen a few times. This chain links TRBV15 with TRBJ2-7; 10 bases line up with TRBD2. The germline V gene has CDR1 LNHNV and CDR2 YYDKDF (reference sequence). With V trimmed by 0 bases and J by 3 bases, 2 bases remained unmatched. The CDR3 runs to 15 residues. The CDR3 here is CATSRESSGGYEQYF. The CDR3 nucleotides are TGTGCCACCAGCAGAGAGTCTAGCGGGGGCTACGAGCAGTACTTC.

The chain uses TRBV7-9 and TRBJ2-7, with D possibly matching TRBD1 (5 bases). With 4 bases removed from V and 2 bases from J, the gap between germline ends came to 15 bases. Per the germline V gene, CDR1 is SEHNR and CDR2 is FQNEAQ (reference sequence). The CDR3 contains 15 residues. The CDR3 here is CASSSRTTVTYEQYF. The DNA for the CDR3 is TGTGCCAGCAGCTCCAGGACAACGGTCACCTACGAGCAGTACTTC.

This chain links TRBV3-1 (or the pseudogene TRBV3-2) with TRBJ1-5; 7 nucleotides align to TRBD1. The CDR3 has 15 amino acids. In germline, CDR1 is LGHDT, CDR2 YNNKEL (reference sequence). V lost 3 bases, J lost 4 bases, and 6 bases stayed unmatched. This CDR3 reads CASSHGTVGNQPQHF. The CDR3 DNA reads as TGTGCCAGCAGCCACGGGACAGTCGGGAATCAGCCCCAGCATTTT.

The CDR3 here is CASSPPPRNTEAFF. The DNA of the CDR3 is TGTGCCAGCAGCCCACCCCCGAGGAACACTGAAGCTTTCTTT. The genes are TRBV7-8 and TRBJ1-1; unclear D gene. V was trimmed by 5 bases and J by 1 base, leaving 11 bases between them. This CDR3 region has 14 residues. CDR1 and CDR2 from the germline V gene are SGHVS and FQNEAQ.

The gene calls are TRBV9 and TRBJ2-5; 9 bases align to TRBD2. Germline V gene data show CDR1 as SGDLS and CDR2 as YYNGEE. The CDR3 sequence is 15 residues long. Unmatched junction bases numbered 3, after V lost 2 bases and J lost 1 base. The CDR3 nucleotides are TGTGCCAGCAGCGTCCTAGCGGGGTTCCAAGAGACCCAGTACTTC. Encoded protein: CASSVLAGFQETQYF. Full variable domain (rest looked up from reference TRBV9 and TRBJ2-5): DSGVTQTPKHLITATGQRVTLRCSPRSGDLSVYWYQQSLDQGLQFLIQYYNGEERAKGNILERFSAQQFPDLHSELNLSSLELGDSALYFCASSVLAGFQETQYFGPGTRLLVL.

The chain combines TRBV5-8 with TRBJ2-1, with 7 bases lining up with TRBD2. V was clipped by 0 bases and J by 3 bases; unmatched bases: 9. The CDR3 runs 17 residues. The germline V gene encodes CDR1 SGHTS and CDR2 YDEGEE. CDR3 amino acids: CASSLVGGQALYNEQFF. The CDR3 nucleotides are TGTGCCAGCAGCTTGGTGGGAGGGCAGGCCCTCTACAATGAGCAGTTCTTC.

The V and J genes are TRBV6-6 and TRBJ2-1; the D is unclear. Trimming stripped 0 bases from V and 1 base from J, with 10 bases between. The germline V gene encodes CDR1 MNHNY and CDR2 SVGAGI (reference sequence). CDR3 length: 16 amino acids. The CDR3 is CASSYSKESSYNEQFF. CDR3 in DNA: TGTGCCAGCAGTTACTCGAAAGAGTCGTCCTACAATGAGCAGTTCTTC.

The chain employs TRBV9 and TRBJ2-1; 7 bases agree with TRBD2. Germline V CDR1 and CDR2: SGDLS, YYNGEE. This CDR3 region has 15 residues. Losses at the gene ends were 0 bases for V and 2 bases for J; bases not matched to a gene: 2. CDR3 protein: CASSVGGGAYNEQFF. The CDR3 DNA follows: TGTGCCAGCAGCGTAGGTGGGGGGGCCTACAATGAGCAGTTCTTC.

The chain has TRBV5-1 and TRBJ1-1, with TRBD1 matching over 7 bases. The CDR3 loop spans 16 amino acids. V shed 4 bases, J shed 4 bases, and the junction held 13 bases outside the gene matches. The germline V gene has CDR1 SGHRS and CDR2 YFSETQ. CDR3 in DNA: TGCGCCAGCAGCGAACAGGGGAGGCGGGCGGGCACTGAAGCTTTCTTT. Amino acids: CASSEQGRRAGTEAFF. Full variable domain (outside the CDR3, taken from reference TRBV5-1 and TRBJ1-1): KAGVTQTPRYLIKTRGQQVTLSCSPISGHRSVSWYQQTPGQGLQFLFEYFSETQRNKGNFPGRFSGRQFSNSRSEMNVSTLELGDSALYLCASSEQGRRAGTEAFFGQGTRLTVV.

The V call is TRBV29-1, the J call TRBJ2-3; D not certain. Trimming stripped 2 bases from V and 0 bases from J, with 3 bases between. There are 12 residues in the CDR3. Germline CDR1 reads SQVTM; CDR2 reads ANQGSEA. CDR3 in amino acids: CSVEPSTDTQYF. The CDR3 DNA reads TGCAGCGTTGAACCGAGCACAGATACGCAGTATTTT.

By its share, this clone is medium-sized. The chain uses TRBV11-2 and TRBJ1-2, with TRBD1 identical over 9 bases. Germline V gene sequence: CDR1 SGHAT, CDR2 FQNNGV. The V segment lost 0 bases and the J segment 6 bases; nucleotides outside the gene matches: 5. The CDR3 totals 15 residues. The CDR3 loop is CASSLDPQGANGYTF. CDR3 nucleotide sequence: TGTGCCAGCAGCTTAGATCCACAGGGGGCGAATGGCTACACCTTC.

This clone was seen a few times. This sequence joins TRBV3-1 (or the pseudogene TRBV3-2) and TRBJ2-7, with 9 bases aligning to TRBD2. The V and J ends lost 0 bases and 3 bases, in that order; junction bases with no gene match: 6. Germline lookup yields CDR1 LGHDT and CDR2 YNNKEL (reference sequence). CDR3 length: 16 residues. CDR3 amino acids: CASSQDFAGGYYEQYF. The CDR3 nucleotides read TGTGCCAGCAGCCAAGATTTCGCGGGGGGGTACTACGAGCAGTACTTC.

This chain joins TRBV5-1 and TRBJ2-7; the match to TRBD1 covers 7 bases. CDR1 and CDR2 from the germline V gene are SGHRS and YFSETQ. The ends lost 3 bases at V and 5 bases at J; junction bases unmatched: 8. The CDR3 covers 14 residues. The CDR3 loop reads CASSSFDRAHEQYF. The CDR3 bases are TGCGCCAGCAGCTCCTTTGACAGGGCGCACGAGCAGTACTTC.

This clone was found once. In nucleotides, the CDR3 is TGCGCCAGCAGCGCTAGCGGGGGGGCCGCAGATACGCAGTATTTT. This translates into CASSASGGAADTQYF. The chain has TRBV5-1 and TRBJ2-3; TRBD2 matches at 12 bases. There are 15 residues in the CDR3. CDR1 is SGHRS and CDR2 is YFSETQ in the germline V gene. The J segment lost 4 bases and the V segment lost 4 bases, leaving 4 bases of the junction unmatched. The full variable domain, in which reference TRBV5-1 and TRBJ2-3 provide the parts outside the CDR3, is KAGVTQTPRYLIKTRGQQVTLSCSPISGHRSVSWYQQTPGQGLQFLFEYFSETQRNKGNFPGRFSGRQFSNSRSEMNVSTLELGDSALYLCASSASGGAADTQYFGPGTRLTVL.

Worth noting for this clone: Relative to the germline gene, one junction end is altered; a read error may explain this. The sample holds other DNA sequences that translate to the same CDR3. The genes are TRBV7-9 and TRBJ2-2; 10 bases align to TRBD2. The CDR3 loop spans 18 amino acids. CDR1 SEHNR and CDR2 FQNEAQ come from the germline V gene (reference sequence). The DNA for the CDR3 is TGCGCCAGCAGCTATACAAGCGGGGGGGCCGGGAACACCGGGGAGCTGTTTTTT. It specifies CASSYTSGGAGNTGELFF.

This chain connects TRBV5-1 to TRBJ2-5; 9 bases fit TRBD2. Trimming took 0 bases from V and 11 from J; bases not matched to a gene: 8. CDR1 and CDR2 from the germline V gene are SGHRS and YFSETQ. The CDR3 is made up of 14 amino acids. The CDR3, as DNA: TGCGCCAGCAGCTTGGATAGCGGGGGATACTCTCAGTACTTC. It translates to CASSLDSGGYSQYF. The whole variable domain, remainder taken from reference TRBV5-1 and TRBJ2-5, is KAGVTQTPRYLIKTRGQQVTLSCSPISGHRSVSWYQQTPGQGLQFLFEYFSETQRNKGNFPGRFSGRQFSNSRSEMNVSTLELGDSALYLCASSLDSGGYSQYFGPGTRLLVL.

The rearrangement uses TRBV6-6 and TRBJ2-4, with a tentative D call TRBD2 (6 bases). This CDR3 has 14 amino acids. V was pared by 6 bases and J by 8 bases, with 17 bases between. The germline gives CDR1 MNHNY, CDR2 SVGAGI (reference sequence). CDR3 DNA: TGTGCCAGCAGCCTGACTAGACGACGGGACATTCAGTACTTC. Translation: CASSLTRRRDIQYF.